The 26 T cell receptor beta chains reported below all come from one sample, sequenced in a study of Graves' ophthalmopathy and Graves' hyperthyroidism. From RNA, the CDR3 regions of TCR beta chains were amplified and sequenced. Second-round multiplex PCR came after first-round RT-PCR with HTBI primers. TCRdb reanalysed the multiplex PCR reads using MiXCR and keeps one entry per CDR3 protein. In the table there are 200,000 to 300,000 distinct CDR3 sequences, 45% of which are singletons. Material: peripheral blood. The origin of the receptors is an adult man with Graves' ophthalmopathy.

This clonotype was detected a few times. The chain couples TRBV2 to TRBJ2-1; no reliable D call. V dropped 6 bases and J dropped 9 bases, with 9 bases sitting between them. Germline loops: CDR1 SNHLY, CDR2 FYNNEI. This CDR3 has 11 residues. The CDR3 nucleotides read TGTGCCAGCAGACGGACGGGTGAGCAGTTCTTC. This codes for CASRRTGEQFF.

A remark on this clonotype: Possible read error: a much larger clone is one base away. The gene calls are TRBV2 and TRBJ1-5; tentative D call: TRBD1 (6 bases). Germline lookup yields CDR1 SNHLY and CDR2 FYNNEI. This CDR3 contains 14 residues. The V end was cut by 6 bases, the J end by 9 bases, with 18 bases between. The CDR3 region has the DNA TGTGCCAGCAGCGCAGGGGCCCGGGGCCTGCCCCAGCATTTT. Translation: CASSAGARGLPQHF. The full variable domain, completed using reference TRBV2 and TRBJ1-5, is EPEVTQTPSHQVTQMGQEVILRCVPISNHLYFYWYRQILGQKVEFLVSFYNNEISEKSEIFDDQFSVERPDGSNFTLKIRSTKLEDSAMYFCASSAGARGLPQHFGDGTRLSIL.

The V and J genes are TRBV5-8 and TRBJ1-5, with D hard to call. V was shortened by 0 bases and J by 0 bases, with 7 bases between the two germline ends. The CDR3 runs 15 residues. Looked up from germline, CDR1 is SGHTS and CDR2 is YDEGEE. The CDR3 nucleotides read TGTGCCAGCAGCTTGGGGCCACTTAGCAATCAGCCCCAGCATTTT. Residues: CASSLGPLSNQPQHF.

This chain connects TRBV20-1 to TRBJ1-1, with 7 positions matching TRBD1. This CDR3 spans 14 amino acids. Per germline, CDR1 DFQATT and CDR2 SNEGSKA (reference sequence). Trimming took 5 bases from V and 1 from J; bases not matched to a gene: 7. The CDR3 DNA is TGCAGTGCTGCAGAGGGACAGAAGAACACTGAAGCTTTCTTT. It translates to CSAAEGQKNTEAFF.

J is TRBJ1-5 and V is TRBV12-3 or TRBV12-4; 8 nucleotides match TRBD1. The DNA end lines up better with TRBJ2-3; the J call may be wrong. The CDR3 covers 13 residues. The CDR3 loop reads CASSGQGADTQYF. The CDR3 nucleotides are TGTGCCAGCAGTGGACAGGGAGCAGATACGCAGTATTTT.

This clonotype was found many times. V usage is TRBV15 and J usage is TRBJ1-5, with D maybe TRBD1 (6 bases). This CDR3 contains 15 residues. The V end was cut by 4 bases, the J end by 3 bases, with 13 bases between. Germline V lookup: CDR1 LNHNV, CDR2 YYDKDF (reference sequence). The CDR3, as DNA: TGTGCCACCAGCATAGCAGGGGTGCTCAATCAGCCCCAGCATTTT. This gives the protein CATSIAGVLNQPQHF.

Turning to this clonotype: An end of the junction does not agree with germline; a read error may underlie this. V is TRBV10-3 and J is TRBJ1-1; a weak D match, TRBD1 (6 bases). The CDR3 consists of 15 residues. CDR1 and CDR2 (germline): ENHRY, SYGVKD. In DNA, the CDR3 is TGTGCCAGCAGTCACGGGACAAGCGATCAAAGCGGTGCTTTCTTT. It encodes CASSHGTSDQSGAFF.

Details on this clonotype: Germline and junction disagree at one end, which may indicate a read error. The chain joins TRBV7-3 to TRBJ2-2, with D possibly called TRBD1 or TRBD2 (6 bases each). The CDR3 extends over 15 amino acids. CDR1 is SGHTA and CDR2 is FQGTGA in the germline V gene. CDR3 nucleotides: TGTGCCAGCAGCACCCCGGGGCGGGACACCAGGGAGCTGTTTTTT. Its protein product is CASSTPGRDTRELFF.

About this clonotype: This sequence may be a read error, since a much larger clone differs from it by one base. The chain recombines TRBV11-2 with TRBJ1-1; D remains ambiguous. Between the trimmed V and J ends, which lost 1 base and 3 bases, there was a span of 3 bases. The CDR3 sequence is 12 residues long. Germline V gives CDR1 SGHAT, CDR2 FQNNGV. The CDR3 bases are TGTGCCAGCAGCTTAGGGCACACTGAAGCTTTCTTT. This translates into CASSLGHTEAFF.

This rearrangement joins TRBV7-9 to TRBJ2-5, with TRBD1 matching over 9 bases. CDR3 size: 15 residues. Losses at the gene ends were 5 bases for V and 5 bases for J; bases not matched to a gene: 9. Germline V gene sequence: CDR1 SEHNR, CDR2 FQNEAQ (reference sequence). The CDR3 DNA sequence: TGTGCCAGCAGCACCGGGACAGGGAGTCCGGAGACCCAGTACTTC. Its translation: CASSTGTGSPETQYF. The complete variable domain, with remaining parts taken from reference TRBV7-9 and TRBJ2-5, reads DTGVSQNPRHKITKRGQNVTFRCDPISEHNRLYWYRQTLGQGPEFLTYFQNEAQLEKSRLLSDRFSAERPKGSFSTLEIQRTEQGDSAMYLCASSTGTGSPETQYFGPGTRLLVL.

This sequence joins TRBV5-1 and TRBJ1-2, with 7 nucleotides matching TRBD1. The CDR3 consists of 13 residues. CDR1 SGHRS and CDR2 YFSETQ come from the germline V gene. The ends lost 0 bases at V and 7 bases at J; junction bases unmatched: 3. CDR3 sequence (DNA): TGCGCCAGCAGCTTGGAAGGGGGCAGTGGCTACACCTTC. Translated, it gives CASSLEGGSGYTF.

The chain links TRBV20-1 to TRBJ2-5, with TRBD2 matching 8 bases. CDR1 and CDR2 (germline): DFQATT, SNEGSKA (reference sequence). The J segment lost 5 bases and the V segment lost 3 bases, leaving 8 bases of the junction unmatched. CDR3 length: 14 residues. CDR3 DNA sequence: TGCAGTGCTAGGGGGGTTAGCGGGGCGGAGACCCAGTACTTC. The encoded protein is CSARGVSGAETQYF.

The V and J genes are TRBV5-1 and TRBJ2-3; no clear D gene. This CDR3 region has 12 residues. Per germline, CDR1 SGHRS and CDR2 YFSETQ. Trimming took 2 bases from V and 6 from J, leaving 7 bases between them. CDR3 nucleotides: TGCGCCAGCAGCTTAGGACGGGATACGCAGTATTTT. The encoded protein is CASSLGRDTQYF.

The chain uses TRBV5-1 and TRBJ2-5; 13 bases fit TRBD2. The CDR3 loop spans 15 amino acids. The V gene's germline CDR1 is SGHRS and CDR2 YFSETQ. V lost 5 bases and J lost 7; bases outside the gene matches: 8. CDR3 amino acids: CASRELAGGPWTQYF. The DNA for the CDR3 is TGCGCCAGCAGGGAACTAGCGGGAGGGCCTTGGACCCAGTACTTC.

The gene calls are TRBV19 and TRBJ1-5; tentatively, D is TRBD1 (5 bases). From germline, CDR1 is LNHDA and CDR2 SQIVND (reference sequence). The CDR3 covers 13 residues. The V end was cut by 8 bases, the J end by 5 bases, with 13 bases between. The CDR3, as DNA: TGTGCCAGTGGGACGAGGGGAGATCAGCCCCAGCATTTT. Translation: CASGTRGDQPQHF.

In its sample, this clonotype was seen many times. V usage is TRBV2 and J usage is TRBJ1-1, with D unclear. The CDR3 is 13 residues long. The V end was cut by 6 bases, the J end by 6 bases, with 14 bases between. The V gene's germline CDR1 is SNHLY and CDR2 FYNNEI. CDR3 in amino acids: CASRPPMGSEAFF. CDR3 in DNA: TGTGCCAGCAGACCCCCGATGGGGTCTGAAGCTTTCTTT.

The chain uses TRBV15 and TRBJ2-5; D possibly matches TRBD1 or TRBD2 (5 bases each). Germline CDR1 is LNHNV and CDR2 is YYDKDF (reference sequence). Trimming removed 6 bases from V and 4 bases from J, with 24 bases in between. The length of the CDR3 is 17 residues. The DNA for the CDR3 is TGTGCCACCAGTCACTTGGACTGGGGGACGGCGGGAGAGACCCAGTACTTC. This encodes CATSHLDWGTAGETQYF.

This chain links TRBV12-3 or TRBV12-4 with TRBJ1-2; 9 nucleotides agree with TRBD1. The V segment lost 6 bases and the J segment 5 bases; nucleotides outside the gene matches: 4. This CDR3 region has 13 residues. The CDR3 loop is CASSEGQGYGYTF. DNA of the CDR3: TGTGCCAGCAGCGAGGGACAGGGATATGGCTACACCTTC.

The rearrangement links TRBV7-2 to TRBJ2-7; D is possibly TRBD2 (6 bases). Germline assignment: CDR1 SGHTA and CDR2 FQGNSA. The CDR3 extends over 15 amino acids. Trimming pared 1 base from V and 5 bases from J, leaving 15 bases between. Written as DNA, the CDR3 is TGTGCCAGCAGCTTAGTGGGGGGTCGGAGTAACGAGCAGTACTTC. It yields the protein CASSLVGGRSNEQYF.

The chain is built from TRBV29-1 and TRBJ2-2, with 8 bases fitting TRBD1. CDR3 length equals 15 residues. The J segment lost 7 bases and the V segment lost 3 bases, leaving 10 bases of the junction unmatched. Germline values: CDR1 SQVTM, CDR2 ANQGSEA. The CDR3 DNA reads TGCAGCGTTGAGGATCCTGACAGGGGAAACGGGGAGCTGTTTTTT. It encodes CSVEDPDRGNGELFF.

The J gene is TRBJ2-7, the V gene TRBV2; D is unresolved. V was trimmed by 9 bases and J by 2 bases, leaving 11 bases between them. The CDR3 contains 12 residues. Germline assignment: CDR1 SNHLY and CDR2 FYNNEI. The CDR3 DNA sequence: TGTGCCAGTAGGTTACCCGCCTACGAGCAGTACTTC. It specifies CASRLPAYEQYF.

V gene TRBV4-1 combines with J gene TRBJ2-7; D is undetermined. The CDR3 runs to 11 residues. V dropped 4 bases and J dropped 7 bases, with 8 bases sitting between them. CDR1 and CDR2 from the germline V gene are MGHRA and YSYEKL. CDR3 sequence reads: CASSRGAEQYF. For the CDR3, the DNA is TGCGCCAGCAGCCGAGGCGCGGAGCAGTACTTC.

The chain uses TRBV4-3 and TRBJ1-2; perhaps TRBD1 as D (5 bases). The length of the CDR3 is 15 residues. Trimming pared 2 bases from V and 2 bases from J, leaving 12 bases between. Germline CDR1 LGHNA, CDR2 YSLEER. In nucleotides, the CDR3 is TGCGCCAGCAGCCAACCCAGGGAGAAAAACTATGGCTACACCTTC. Its translation: CASSQPREKNYGYTF.

The rearrangement uses TRBV20-1 and TRBJ2-5, with 10 nucleotides matching TRBD2. V shed 0 bases, J shed 5 bases, and the junction held 6 bases outside the gene matches. This CDR3 is built from 15 residues. From germline, CDR1 is DFQATT and CDR2 SNEGSKA (reference sequence). The chain's CDR3 is CSARDTAGGGETQYF. The CDR3 DNA follows: TGCAGTGCTAGAGATACAGCGGGAGGGGGGGAGACCCAGTACTTC.

The chain is built from TRBV10-3 and TRBJ2-5; D not certain. The germline V gene encodes CDR1 ENHRY and CDR2 SYGVKD. V was shortened by 8 bases and J by 4 bases, with 8 bases between the two germline ends. This CDR3 has 11 residues. In nucleotides, the CDR3 is TGTGCCATCGGAAAGGCAGAGACCCAGTACTTC. Its translation is CAIGKAETQYF.

The CDR3 is CSVEDGRGTEAFF. CDR3 sequence (DNA): TGCAGCGTTGAAGACGGGCGGGGCACTGAAGCTTTCTTT. The V gene is TRBV29-1, the J gene TRBJ1-1; D not certain. In germline, CDR1 is SQVTM, CDR2 ANQGSEA. Trimming pared 0 bases from V and 4 bases from J, leaving 9 bases between. CDR3 length: 13 amino acids.